The 19 T cell receptor beta chains in this list originate from one sample, sequenced in a study of long-term antiretroviral therapy in people with HIV (dated by TCRdb to the early 2020s). The immunoSEQ hsTCRB v3.0 assay was used at survey level resolution to sequence the TRB variable region. Sourced from immuneACCESS, this table was stored by TCRdb with only in-frame sequences that have V and J called. A share of the clones is absent; for the studies checked, an unresolved V gene accounts for under half, and the remainder has no known explanation. In all, the sample holds about 14,000 clones, and over 75% of those were seen once. Roughly 12% of the sample goes to the ten largest clones. Sample: unsorted PBMCs, taken 6.2 years after starting antiretroviral therapy. The receptors stem from a man aged 40-49 years with HIV.

The chain combines TRBV7-8 with TRBJ2-7; D might be TRBD1 (5 bases). Between the trimmed V and J ends, which lost 5 bases and 3 bases, there was a span of 20 bases. The CDR3 covers 16 residues. CDR1 is SGHVS and CDR2 is FQNEAQ in the germline V gene. CDR3 in DNA: TGTGCCAGCAGCCCGAGTGGGTTTTGGCAGGGCTACGAGCAGTACTTC. Protein: CASSPSGFWQGYEQYF.

J is TRBJ2-1 and V is TRBV11-1; D is perhaps TRBD2 (6 bases). The length of the CDR3 is 16 residues. Trimming left V 0 bases short and J 1 base short, with 10 bases between. Per germline, CDR1 SGHAT and CDR2 FQDESV (reference sequence). CDR3 in amino acids: CASSLARGLSYNEQFF. DNA of the CDR3: TGTGCCAGCAGCTTAGCTAGGGGACTGTCCTACAATGAGCAGTTCTTC.

The chain joins TRBV27 to TRBJ2-1; perhaps TRBD1 as D (6 bases). The V end was cut by 1 base, the J end by 4 bases, with 11 bases between. The germline V gene encodes CDR1 MNHEY and CDR2 SMNVEV (reference sequence). This CDR3 has 15 amino acids. Written as DNA, the CDR3 is TGTGCCAGCAGTTTATGGCAGGGGTTTTACAATGAGCAGTTCTTC. It yields the protein CASSLWQGFYNEQFF.

The V and J genes are TRBV7-3 and TRBJ2-3, with no clear D. The germline V and J ends were trimmed by 4 bases and 7 bases, with 12 bases remaining between them. From germline, CDR1 is SGHTA and CDR2 FQGTGA. CDR3 length: 13 residues. The CDR3 region has the DNA TGTGCCAGCAGCTCCGCAATGGGGAATACGCAGTATTTT. Translation: CASSSAMGNTQYF. Full variable domain (missing parts from reference TRBV7-3 and TRBJ2-3): GAGVSQTPSNKVTEKGKYVELRCDPISGHTALYWYRQSLGQGPEFLIYFQGTGAADDSGLPNDRFFAVRPEGSVSTLKIQRTERGDSAVYLCASSSAMGNTQYFGPGTRLTVL.

The chain carries TRBV4-3 and TRBJ2-7, with 8 bases aligning to TRBD2. The germline CDR1 and CDR2 sequences are LGHNA and YSLEER. CDR3 size: 14 residues. V trimming: 0 bases; J trimming: 5 bases; junction bases outside the gene matches: 3. The CDR3 DNA sequence: TGCGCCAGCAGCCAAGAGGCTAGCGGGCACGAGCAGTACTTC. Residues: CASSQEASGHEQYF.

This sequence joins TRBV4-2 and TRBJ2-3; 12 nucleotides line up with TRBD2. The CDR3 spans 20 residues. V shed 6 bases and J 2 bases; nucleotides not matched to a gene: 18. CDR1 and CDR2 from the germline V gene are LGHNA and YNFKEQ. The CDR3 reads CASSPKYKTSGSGNTDTQYF. CDR3 DNA sequence: TGTGCCAGCAGTCCTAAATACAAGACTAGCGGGAGCGGTAACACAGATACGCAGTATTTT.

This sequence joins TRBV30 and TRBJ1-2; D is uncertain. The germline V and J ends were trimmed by 1 base and 8 bases, with 8 bases remaining between them. The CDR3 spans 11 residues. Per germline, CDR1 GTSNPN and CDR2 SVGIG (reference sequence). CDR3: CAWSARFGYTF. CDR3 DNA: TGTGCCTGGAGTGCCCGCTTCGGCTACACCTTC.

This sequence joins TRBV19 and TRBJ1-2; TRBD1 matches at 7 bases. Germline assignment: CDR1 LNHDA and CDR2 SQIVND (reference sequence). Trimming cost V 7 bases and J 2 bases; bases outside gene matches: 7. This CDR3 is built from 14 residues. The CDR3 is CASTFGGGNYGYTF. The CDR3 DNA sequence: TGTGCCAGTACTTTCGGAGGGGGCAACTATGGCTACACCTTC.

The chain uses TRBV5-4 and TRBJ1-1; no reliable D call. The CDR3 length is 13 residues. CDR1 is SGHNT, CDR2 YYREEE, per germline (reference sequence). V was pared by 4 bases and J by 3 bases, with 10 bases between. The DNA of the CDR3 is TGTGCCAGCAGCCAGCGCGGGGACACTGAAGCTTTCTTT. Translation gives CASSQRGDTEAFF.

This clone was seen just once. J is TRBJ2-7 and V is TRBV6-1; 10 nucleotides match TRBD1. V shed 4 bases and J 5 bases; nucleotides not matched to a gene: 8. Germline-derived CDR1 and CDR2 are MNHNS and SASEGT. CDR3 length: 15 residues. The CDR3 reads CASSARQGARHEQYF. CDR3 bases: TGTGCCAGCAGTGCGCGACAGGGGGCGCGGCACGAGCAGTACTTC.

The chain recombines TRBV11-1 with TRBJ1-1; D is unclear. Trimming took off 2 bases at V and 3 bases at J, with 10 bases between the two ends. CDR1 is SGHAT, CDR2 FQDESV, per germline (reference sequence). The CDR3 is made up of 14 amino acids. As DNA, the CDR3 is TGTGCCAGCAGCTTAAGAGCGGAGGACACTGAAGCTTTCTTT. The encoded protein is CASSLRAEDTEAFF.

The V call is TRBV4-2, the J call TRBJ2-7; unclear D gene. Per the germline V gene, CDR1 is LGHNA and CDR2 is YNFKEQ. CDR3 length equals 15 residues. V lost 5 bases to trimming and J lost 5 bases, with 19 bases between them. This CDR3 is CASSLAPTDTDEQYF. The CDR3 nucleotides are TGTGCCAGCAGCTTAGCACCGACTGATACCGACGAGCAGTACTTC.

The chain joins TRBV13 to TRBJ2-1; 11 nucleotides match TRBD2. Trimming cost V 5 bases and J 7 bases; bases outside gene matches: 10. The CDR3 contains 16 residues. Per germline, CDR1 PRHDT and CDR2 FYEKMQ (reference sequence). DNA of the CDR3: TGTGCCAGCAGCCGCGAATCACTAGCGGGAGCGAATGAGCAGTTCTTC. Its translation: CASSRESLAGANEQFF.

The chain couples TRBV4-3 to TRBJ2-1; 12 positions match TRBD2. The CDR3 consists of 15 residues. Trimming cost V 3 bases and J 8 bases; bases outside gene matches: 5. Germline V CDR1 and CDR2: LGHNA, YSLEER. CDR3: CASSHRLAGVDEQFF. In DNA form, the CDR3 reads TGCGCCAGCAGCCACCGACTAGCGGGAGTCGATGAGCAGTTCTTC.

On this clone: One end of the junction varies from germline; a read error may be responsible. The chain combines TRBV6-5 with TRBJ2-1; D unclear. Germline CDR1 reads MNHEY; CDR2 reads SVGAGI. The CDR3 runs 12 residues. The CDR3 DNA follows: TGTGCCATCAGTGAGTCGACACCTGAGCAGTTCTTC. This codes for CAISESTPEQFF.

The chain links TRBV10-3 to TRBJ2-5; 7 positions agree with TRBD2. Germline V gene data show CDR1 as ENHRY and CDR2 as SYGVKD. The CDR3 totals 16 residues. The V gene end was trimmed by 2 bases and the J gene end by 1 base; junction bases not matched to a gene: 7. Written as DNA, the CDR3 is TGTGCCATCAGTGAGAGAGTAGCGGGCGTCCAAGAGACCCAGTACTTC. This encodes CAISERVAGVQETQYF.

This chain uses TRBV7-3 with TRBJ2-7; TRBD1 agrees at 7 bases. CDR3 length: 15 residues. CDR1 is SGHTA and CDR2 is FQGTGA in the germline V gene. V lost 5 bases and J lost 6; bases outside the gene matches: 13. CDR3 nucleotide sequence: TGTGCCAGCAGCAAGGTTGGGGGACAGCCCCTCGAGCAGTACTTC. Translating gives CASSKVGGQPLEQYF.

The chain is built from TRBV7-9 and TRBJ2-7; 7 bases are shared with TRBD1. The length of the CDR3 is 14 residues. V shed 5 bases and J 2 bases; nucleotides not matched to a gene: 6. Germline V gene sequence: CDR1 SEHNR, CDR2 FQNEAQ (reference sequence). Here the CDR3 reads CASSLQQGTYEQYF. CDR3 nucleotides: TGTGCCAGCAGCCTCCAACAGGGGACCTACGAGCAGTACTTC.

This rearrangement joins TRBV6-4 to TRBJ2-2; 7 bases are shared with TRBD2. This CDR3 has 14 amino acids. The V and J ends lost 6 bases and 1 base, in that order; junction bases with no gene match: 2. The V gene's germline CDR1 is MRHNA and CDR2 SNTAGT. The DNA for the CDR3 is TGTGCCAGCAGGGCTAGCGGGAACACCGGGGAGCTGTTTTTT. Residues: CASRASGNTGELFF.